These T cell receptor beta chains were read from a single sample in a study of blood T cells in healthy people across ages. TCRdb reprocessed the 5' RACE reads via MiXCR and lists one record per CDR3 protein. The data hold around 1.5 million distinct CDR3 sequences, with about 32% observed a single time. Sequenced input: blood. These receptors came from a woman between 25 and 40 years old in good health. Each CDR3 is given without its conserved first and last residue.

v_gene	j_gene	CDR3aa
TRBV27	TRBJ2-7	ASSLFYGGNSYEQY
TRBV10-3	TRBJ1-2	AISESVVGRANYGYT
TRBV7-2	TRBJ1-2	ASSPSAGSNYGYT
TRBV9	TRBJ2-5	ASSVDVRQETQY
TRBV29-1	TRBJ1-2	SVDPVGTRSYYGYT
TRBV15	TRBJ2-5	ATSRDRSGETQY
TRBV5-1	TRBJ2-5	ASSGRQGETQY
TRBV25-1	TRBJ2-7	ASSESQALTRGYEQY
TRBV10-3	TRBJ2-3	AISDGGGGTGPLDTQY
TRBV4-2	TRBJ2-7	ASSQGSGGGFRETKY
TRBV7-9	TRBJ2-7	ASSFTSGWHEQY
TRBV12-3/TRBV12-4	TRBJ2-1	ASTPLYNEQF
TRBV3-1	.	ASSHGLAGGIYEQY
TRBV11-2	TRBJ2-1	ASSSFSETVYNEQF
TRBV4-1	TRBJ2-1	ASKGGLLADNEQF
TRBV10-3	TRBJ2-1	AISRDTVNEQF
TRBV27	TRBJ1-2	ASRTQGMDYGYT
TRBV11-2	TRBJ1-6	AGSLGWDSNSPLH
TRBV30	TRBJ2-1	AWSRGRSLSEQF
TRBV20-1	TRBJ2-1	SARDSGGAFNEQF
TRBV12-3/TRBV12-4	TRBJ2-3	ASRGLAGEADTQY
TRBV4-1	TRBJ2-7	ASSQPTGKSEQY
TRBV6-1	TRBJ2-3	ASSEVGGRAVETQY
TRBV28	TRBJ1-5	ASTNSGVRGNQPQH
TRBV5-6	TRBJ2-1	ASSLVQREQF
TRBV7-2	TRBJ2-7	ASSLREGANEQY
TRBV6-6	TRBJ2-2	ASSYSGGGNGELF
TRBV5-1	TRBJ2-2	ASSLSKGMDTGELF
TRBV9	TRBJ2-5	ASSAPRGETQY
TRBV5-1	TRBJ2-7	ASSLDIGWEQY
TRBV7-9	TRBJ2-7	ASSTPGLPGEQY
TRBV5-1	TRBJ2-7	AGSVEGGFPEQY
TRBV27	.	ASSLTATSGFEQY
TRBV20-1	TRBJ2-1	SAIATLPEGRSYNEQF
TRBV29-1	TRBJ1-2	GVGIDSGDYGYT
TRBV11-1	TRBJ2-7	ASSSGMRGASYEQY
TRBV20-1	TRBJ1-1	SARETVDTEAF
TRBV20-1	TRBJ1-6	SARDPAGDSPLH
TRBV20-1	TRBJ1-5	SASQGRLNQPQH
TRBV27	TRBJ1-4	ASSLAQEDFNEKLF
TRBV12-3/TRBV12-4	TRBJ2-7	ASTNFNEQY
TRBV28	TRBJ2-1	ASSLTTSGSGYNEQF
TRBV20-1	TRBJ2-1	SARGPSGRISEQF
TRBV5-1	TRBJ2-3	ASSLRQGNADTQY
TRBV7-8	TRBJ2-7	ASSLTGVDYEQY
TRBV5-1	TRBJ1-2	ASSLSGQPSDGYT
TRBV5-1	TRBJ2-3	ASSLEGGQADTQY
TRBV20-1	TRBJ1-1	SAPQGDGTEAF